The clone carrying this T cell receptor (beta chain) occurred a few times. Its antigen is unidentified. This record comes from a study of response to subunit inactivated influenza vaccine. The germline V and J ends were trimmed by 4 bases and 7 bases, with 13 bases remaining between them. This CDR3 contains 13 residues. The germline gives CDR1 LGHNA, CDR2 YNFKEQ. Overall study results and limits: Each seasonal flu vaccination may recruit only limited new T cells, authors suggested.

TCRdb ran MiXCR on the RT-PCR reads and lists one entry per CDR3 protein. There are approximately 530,000 distinct CDR3 sequences in the sample; 6.5% to 8% occur only once, and around 13% lies in the top ten. The specimen was PBMCs from blood, collected roughly 24 months after vaccination. The sequence came from a man aged 45 to 75 who received an inactivated influenza vaccine. This chain connects TRBV4-2 to TRBJ1-2; D ambiguous. The CDR3 spells CASSPFKGLGYTF. CDR3 nucleotide sequence: TGTGCCAGCAGCCCCTTCAAGGGTCTTGGCTACACCTTC.